This T cell receptor (beta chain) was obtained from a study of blood T cells in healthy people across ages. The CDR3 has 13 amino acids. Germline V gene lookup returns CDR1 SQVTM and CDR2 ANQGSEA. V gave up 5 bases and J gave up 5 bases; unmatched junction bases: 2. A second roughly 7 to 12 cycle PCR used barcoded and J-beta primers. TCRdb reprocessed the 5' RACE reads via MiXCR and lists one record per CDR3 protein. The sample holds around 1,000,000 distinct CDR3 sequences, roughly a quarter seen once. The same sample was also studied in work on T cells of mothers and their children. That paper states: The study sampled three healthy Caucasian mothers and their six children.

The chain carries TRBV29-1 and TRBJ1-4; 10 bases agree with TRBD1. Material for sequencing was blood. The clonotype was recovered from a girl between 2 and 10 years old in good health. CDR3 coding DNA: TGCAGCGTTCCGGGACAGGGGAATGAAAAACTGTTTTTT. Translation: CSVPGQGNEKLFF.